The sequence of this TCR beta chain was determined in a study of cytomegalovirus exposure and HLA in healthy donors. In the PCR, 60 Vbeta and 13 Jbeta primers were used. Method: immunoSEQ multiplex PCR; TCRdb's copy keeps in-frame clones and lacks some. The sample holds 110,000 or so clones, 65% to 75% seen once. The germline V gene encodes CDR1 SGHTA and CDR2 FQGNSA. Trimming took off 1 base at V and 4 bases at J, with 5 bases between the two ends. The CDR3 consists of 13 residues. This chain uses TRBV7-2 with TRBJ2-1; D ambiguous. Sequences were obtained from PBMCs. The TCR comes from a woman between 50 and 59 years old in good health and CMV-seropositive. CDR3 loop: CASSLGRYNEQFF. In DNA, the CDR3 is TGTGCCAGCAGCTTAGGTCGGTACAATGAGCAGTTCTTC.